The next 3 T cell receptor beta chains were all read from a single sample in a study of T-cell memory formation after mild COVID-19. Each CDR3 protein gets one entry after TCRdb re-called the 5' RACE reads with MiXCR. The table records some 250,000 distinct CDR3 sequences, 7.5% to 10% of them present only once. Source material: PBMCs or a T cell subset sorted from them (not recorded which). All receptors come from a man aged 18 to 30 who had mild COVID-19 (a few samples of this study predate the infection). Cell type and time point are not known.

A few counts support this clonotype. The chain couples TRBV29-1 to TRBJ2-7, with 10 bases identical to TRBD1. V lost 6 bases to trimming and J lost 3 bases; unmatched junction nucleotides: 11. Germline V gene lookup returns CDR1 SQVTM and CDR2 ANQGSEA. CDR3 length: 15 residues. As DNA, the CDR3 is TGCAGCGTAGAGTATGGGACAGGGGTTAACTACGAGCAGTACTTC. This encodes CSVEYGTGVNYEQYF.

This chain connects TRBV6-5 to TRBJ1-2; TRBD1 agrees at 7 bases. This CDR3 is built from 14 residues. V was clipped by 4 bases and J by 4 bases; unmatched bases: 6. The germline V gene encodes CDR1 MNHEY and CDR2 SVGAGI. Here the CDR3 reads CASSFGQASYGYTF. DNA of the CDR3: TGTGCCAGCAGTTTCGGACAGGCTTCCTATGGCTACACCTTC.

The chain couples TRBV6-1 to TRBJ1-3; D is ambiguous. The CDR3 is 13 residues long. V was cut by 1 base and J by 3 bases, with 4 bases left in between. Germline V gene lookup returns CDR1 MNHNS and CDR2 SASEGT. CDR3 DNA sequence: TGTGCCAGCAGTGAAGTTGTTGGAAACACCATATATTTT. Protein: CASSEVVGNTIYF.